This T cell receptor (beta chain) appears in the sequencing data of a study of shared clonotypes between healthy human individuals (dated by TCRdb to about 2020). About the investigation overall: A few men and two women, aged 18 to 49 years, made up the cohort. For each donor, three plates each were used for CD4 naive and CD4 memory, two plates were used for CD8 naive, and one plate was used for CD8 memory. To estimate repertoire size and how much clonotype sharing occurs between individuals, the study deeply sequenced the blood TCR repertoires of five or six healthy adults. To increase sequencing depth and limit assay-specific biases, TCR repertoire library preparation and sequencing were carried out by different laboratories using diverse techniques. Leukapheresis yielded between about 0.94 and 8.9 billion PBMCs per donor. The investigation overall reported the following: Only blood was sampled, and tissue TCR repertoires likely differ from those in blood. Across four donors, about 5% of naive CD4, approximately 4% of naive CD8, 2.3% of memory CD4, and approximately 0.4% of memory CD8 clonotypes were shared. Incomplete sequencing was indicated by rarefaction of sorted-subset datasets, despite the large sequencing depth. The genetic and exposure-history diversity represented was limited by the small number of donors. Pairwise subsampling led to the expectation that sequencing depth would affect the degree of clonotype sharing among donors. Higher generation probabilities were observed for clonotypes shared by all four sorted-subset donors than for non-shared clonotypes. Naive subsets generally had larger estimated clonotype richness than memory subsets did.

Using the deep immunoSEQ assay, TCR CDR3 regions were amplified from genomic DNA by multiplex PCR. For each cell subset, the extracted genomic DNA was distributed evenly across all wells of several immunoSEQ 96-well plates, and each plate served as one replicate. For sorted subsets, each replicate PCR was loaded with 200 ng genomic DNA, equivalent to 25,000 to 30,000 T cell genomes. Purified libraries were quantified with a Qubit 3.0 fluorometer, sized on a Bioanalyzer 2100, and re-quantified with the KAPA Library Quantification kit. Every immunoSEQ 96-well plate was sequenced on a separate single-read 150-cycle Illumina NextSeq 550 flow cell. Per the authors' processing: Because the immunoSEQ output included only junctional sequences and no quality scores, the filtering could not be the same as the filtering used for full-length reads. Sequences were annotated with PyIR, a Python wrapper for IgBLAST v1.9, and V/J genes and CDR3 were assigned using IMGT germline references. Reads with weak V/J assignments (E-value above 1e-6), missing CDR3, stop codons, out-of-frame junctions, or ambiguous translated residues were removed. V3J clonotypes were defined as sequences sharing the same inferred V gene, J gene, and CDR3 amino acid sequence. To compute the percentage overlap between repertoires, the number of shared unique clonotypes was divided by the size of the smaller repertoire. Repertoire richness was assessed with RTK rarefaction, the Chao1 estimator, and Recon v2.1 estimates of unobserved clonotypes. OLGA was used to compute generation probabilities for all TCRbeta clonotypes that the gDNA method yielded from four donors. The clones in this table, taken by TCRdb from immuneACCESS, are in-frame only. Not every clone is retained; where verified, under half of the shortfall comes from an unresolved V gene, and the cause of the rest is unknown. V and J calls plus clone size are reproduced from that table; the DNA served to infer D and trimming. In all, the sample holds almost 700,000 clones, and approximately 90% of those were seen once. The ten largest clones take up more than 20% of the sample.

CD8 naive samples were CD45RO-negative cells positively selected for CCR7, giving a CD45RA+CCR7+ population that excluded TemRA cells. Donors were healthy HIV-negative adults with no recently reported acute infections or vaccinations. Every donor was a Caucasian adult living in Nashville, Tennessee, USA. After blood collection by leukapheresis, PBMCs were isolated using Ficoll-Histopaque density gradient centrifugation and then cryopreserved in the vapor phase of liquid nitrogen. Purity and quantity of every magnetically sorted T cell population were checked by analytical flow cytometry. Genomic DNA was isolated from each sorted fraction and quantified by UV absorbance on a Nanodrop 2000c. CDR1 and CDR2, looked up from the germline V gene, are SGHAT and FQNNGV. The germline ends are 9 bases apart after V is trimmed by 0 bases and J by 3 bases. From the cysteine through the phenylalanine, the CDR3 covers 15 amino acids. CDR3 DNA is the only sequence kept; it has 45 bases, read in frame from the first base.

Concerning this clone: It has no known antigen specificity. Within one base of it there is no much larger clone, and no base qualities were kept.

The source of this sequence is a man aged 25-45 years in good health. The sequenced sample was naive CD8+ T cells sorted from blood. Taken with the paper, the label for cell subset or site translates to: CD45RA+CCR7+. Recombination joined TRBV11-2 with TRBJ2-4; the D gene identity is not certain. The CDR3 reads CASSLEGFDKNIQYF. The DNA sequence is given as TGTGCCAGCAGCTTAGAGGGGTTCGACAAAAACATTCAGTACTTC.